Each of the 31 T cell receptor beta chains below was sequenced from the same sample in a study of breast tumors, draining lymph nodes, adjacent tissues. TCRdb reprocessed the multiplex PCR reads with MiXCR, giving one entry per CDR3 protein. Seen here are 85,000 to 120,000 distinct CDR3 sequences, around 30% observed once, and the top ten hold approximately 6%. Samples came from axillary lymph nodes draining the breast cancer. The sequenced material came from axillary lymph node tissue. The receptors derive from a female donor with breast cancer. Some clones in this sample may be carry-over from other donors' samples.

This chain connects TRBV7-9 to TRBJ2-5; D uncertain. Germline V gives CDR1 SEHNR, CDR2 FQNEAQ (reference sequence). The CDR3 has 14 residues. The V end lost 4 bases, the J end lost 0 bases, and 9 bases lay between the germline ends. The DNA for the CDR3 is TGTGCCAGCAGCTCAAGCGCCTACCAAGAGACCCAGTACTTC. It codes for CASSSSAYQETQYF.

The chain uses TRBV29-1 and TRBJ1-2; D is perhaps TRBD1 (6 bases). Germline V lookup: CDR1 SQVTM, CDR2 ANQGSEA. V was pared by 2 bases and J by 4 bases, with 14 bases between. The CDR3 length is 14 residues. This CDR3 is CSVESTGQTYGYTF. The CDR3 DNA follows: TGCAGCGTTGAAAGTACCGGACAGACCTATGGCTACACCTTC.

Notes on this clonotype: This could be a read error, since a much larger clone is one nucleotide away. The CDR3 loop is CSASRAYEQSF. DNA for the CDR3: TGCAGTGCCAGTAGGGCGTATGAGCAGTCCTTC. The chain uses TRBV20-1 and TRBJ2-1, with D unclear. This CDR3 comprises 11 residues. Germline V CDR1 and CDR2: DFQATT, SNEGSKA (reference sequence).

At least ten counts were recorded for this clonotype. The chain links TRBV20-1 to TRBJ2-7, with D perhaps matching TRBD2 (6 bases). Per germline, CDR1 DFQATT and CDR2 SNEGSKA (reference sequence). The germline V and J ends were trimmed by 1 base and 1 base, with 20 bases remaining between them. CDR3 length equals 17 residues. In nucleotides, the CDR3 is TGCAGTGCTAGAGCTGTCTTGAGCGGGTCCGGATCCTACGAGCAGTACTTC. This encodes CSARAVLSGSGSYEQYF.

This clonotype has at least ten counts. The J gene is TRBJ2-1, the V gene TRBV7-2, with D possibly called TRBD1 or TRBD2 (7 bases each). Trimming shortened V by 1 base and J by 8 bases, and 18 bases separated the two germline ends. This CDR3 is 16 amino acids long. From germline, CDR1 is SGHTA and CDR2 FQGNSA. For the CDR3, the DNA is TGTGCCAGCAGCTTAGGTCCAGGGGGGGCCGGCCATGAGCAGTTCTTC. The encoded protein is CASSLGPGGAGHEQFF.

This clonotype was seen at least ten times. The chain couples TRBV13 to TRBJ2-1, with D perhaps given as TRBD1 or TRBD2 (5 bases each). The CDR3 spans 14 residues. Trimming took off 3 bases at V and 4 bases at J, with 10 bases between the two ends. Germline V gene data show CDR1 as PRHDT and CDR2 as FYEKMQ (reference sequence). In DNA, the CDR3 is TGTGCCAGCAGCTTTGGCTGGGGGTACAATGAGCAGTTCTTC. Its translation is CASSFGWGYNEQFF.

Of note for this clonotype: This likely comes from a read error, as the CDR3 has no conserved phenylalanine or tryptophan at its end. Because the CDR3's place on the DNA is in doubt, the DNA is left out and the CDR3 is given as listed by TCRdb. V usage is TRBV5-5 and J usage is TRBJ1-4. A total of 9 residues make up the CDR3, ends included. Germline lookup yields CDR1 SGHKS and CDR2 YYEKEE (reference sequence). This CDR3 reads CASSLPKLT.

This sequence joins TRBV7-2 and TRBJ2-1, with 7 positions matching TRBD1. Unmatched junction bases numbered 10, after V lost 5 bases and J lost 3 bases. This CDR3 is 16 amino acids long. Germline V gene data show CDR1 as SGHTA and CDR2 as FQGNSA. The CDR3 reads CASSPTGPGGYNEQFF. CDR3 coding DNA: TGTGCCAGCAGCCCAACCGGGCCAGGGGGCTACAATGAGCAGTTCTTC.

In its sample, this clonotype was seen many times. The chain employs TRBV2 and TRBJ2-2; 8 bases are a match to TRBD1. Germline lookup yields CDR1 SNHLY and CDR2 FYNNEI. The trim removed 6 bases at V and 5 bases at J, leaving 8 bases unmatched. This CDR3 is 15 amino acids long. The CDR3 DNA reads TGTGCCAGCAGACAAGGACAGGGTGGGACCGGGGAGCTGTTTTTT. Translation gives CASRQGQGGTGELFF. The full variable domain, rest sourced from reference TRBV2 and TRBJ2-2, is EPEVTQTPSHQVTQMGQEVILRCVPISNHLYFYWYRQILGQKVEFLVSFYNNEISEKSEIFDDQFSVERPDGSNFTLKIRSTKLEDSAMYFCASRQGQGGTGELFFGEGSRLTVL.

This clonotype was seen only a few times. A much larger clone lies one base from this, so it may be a read error. V usage is TRBV6-2 or TRBV6-3 and J usage is TRBJ2-1, with D perhaps matching TRBD2 (6 bases). The length of the CDR3 is 16 residues. The germline V gene encodes CDR1 MNHEY and CDR2 SVGEGT. Trimming removed 5 bases at V and 0 bases at J, with 14 bases between. CDR3 DNA: TGTGCCAGCAGTCCTGGAAAGCGGGTCTCCTACAATGAGCAGTTCTTC. Translation gives CASSPGKRVSYNEQFF.

There are many counts of this clonotype. The chain is built from TRBV25-1 and TRBJ2-2; TRBD1 agrees at 9 bases. Germline values: CDR1 MGHDK, CDR2 SYGVNS. After removal of 5 bases from V and 1 base from J, the junction contained 5 bases not matched to a gene. The CDR3 is 16 amino acids. Here the CDR3 reads CASSKWTGENTGELFF. The CDR3 coding sequence is TGTGCCAGCAGTAAGTGGACAGGGGAGAACACCGGGGAGCTGTTTTTT.

This clonotype was counted many times. This chain uses TRBV5-4 with TRBJ2-7, with D perhaps matching TRBD1 (5 bases). The CDR3 totals 13 residues. The germline V gene encodes CDR1 SGHNT and CDR2 YYREEE (reference sequence). The V and J ends lost 4 bases and 7 bases respectively, with 15 bases between them. CDR3 DNA sequence: TGTGCCAGCAGCCCTGGGGCGGCCTCAGAGCAGTACTTC. It yields the protein CASSPGAASEQYF.

This clonotype was seen repeatedly, ten times or more. This chain uses TRBV19 with TRBJ2-1, with D possibly TRBD1 on 6 matching bases. Per germline, CDR1 LNHDA and CDR2 SQIVND (reference sequence). V was trimmed by 4 bases and J by 7 bases, leaving 11 bases between them. This CDR3 is built from 13 residues. The CDR3, as DNA: TGTGCCAGTAGTAGTGGGGGCATGAATGAGCAGTTCTTC. Translated, it gives CASSSGGMNEQFF.

The CDR3, as DNA: TGTGCCAGCAGCTTACCCACAGGGGCGTTTAAACCCGGGGAGCTGTTTTTT. Translation: CASSLPTGAFKPGELFF. The rearrangement uses TRBV7-2 and TRBJ2-2, with 7 nucleotides matching TRBD1. From germline, CDR1 is SGHTA and CDR2 FQGNSA. J was trimmed by 6 bases and V by 2 bases; bases with no gene match: 12. This CDR3 comprises 17 residues.

On this clonotype: An end of the junction does not agree with germline; a read error may underlie this. The chain couples TRBV2 to TRBJ2-7; 10 positions agree with TRBD1. This CDR3 contains 13 residues. Germline assignment: CDR1 SNHLY and CDR2 FYNNEI. The CDR3 spells CDSRGDRGDEQYF. DNA of the CDR3: TGTGACAGCAGAGGGGACAGGGGAGACGAGCAGTACTTC.

This clonotype was recorded at least ten times. The chain employs TRBV15 and TRBJ1-6, with D possibly matching TRBD1 (5 bases). Between the trimmed V and J ends, which lost 5 bases and 4 bases, there was a span of 9 bases. The CDR3 runs 14 residues. The germline gives CDR1 LNHNV, CDR2 YYDKDF (reference sequence). The CDR3 is CATSGGLYNSPLHF. The CDR3 DNA reads as TGTGCCACCAGCGGGGGTCTTTATAATTCACCCCTCCACTTT.

A note on this clonotype: The junction differs from germline at one of its ends, possibly a read error. The chain recombines TRBV7-2 with TRBJ2-5; unclear D gene. The CDR3 is made up of 13 amino acids. The germline V gene encodes CDR1 SGHTA and CDR2 FQGNSA. CDR3 protein: CASSSSPWGTQYF. In nucleotides, the CDR3 is TGCGCCAGCAGCTCCAGCCCCTGGGGGACCCAGTACTTC.

This clonotype has a count of ten or more. At one end the junction does not follow the germline gene, possibly because of a read error. The chain uses TRBV6-2 or TRBV6-3 and TRBJ1-5; 9 bases are shared with TRBD1. The CDR3 is 17 amino acids. CDR1 is MNHEY, CDR2 SVGEGT, per germline. CDR3 in amino acids: CASSHSRGQGSNQPQHF. CDR3 bases: TGTGCCAGCAGTCACTCGAGGGGACAGGGCTCCAATCAGCCCCAGCATTTT.

This clonotype has at least ten counts. The chain recombines TRBV3-1 with TRBJ2-7, with no clear D. V was trimmed by 1 base and J by 6 bases, leaving 7 bases between them. The CDR3 contains 12 residues. Germline CDR1 and CDR2: LGHDT and YNNKEL (reference sequence). CDR3 residues: CASSQAASEQYF. As DNA, the CDR3 is TGTGCCAGCAGCCAAGCGGCTAGCGAGCAGTACTTC.

This clonotype was picked up a small number of times. This chain uses TRBV6-5 with TRBJ1-1; 11 positions agree with TRBD1. Germline assignment: CDR1 MNHEY and CDR2 SVGAGI. The junction had 15 bases not matched to a gene; V was cut back by 5 bases and J by 10 bases. The CDR3 totals 16 residues. CDR3 protein: CASSPGTGGAQTGAFF. The CDR3 DNA follows: TGTGCCAGCAGTCCCGGGACAGGGGGAGCGCAAACAGGAGCTTTCTTT.

This clonotype was seen ten or more times. V and J are TRBV19 and TRBJ2-1; D is ambiguous. Trimming removed 3 bases at V and 4 bases at J, with 1 base between. Germline lookup yields CDR1 LNHDA and CDR2 SQIVND (reference sequence). This CDR3 comprises 11 residues. The CDR3 region is CASSIYNEQFF. For the CDR3, the DNA is TGTGCCAGTAGTATTTACAATGAGCAGTTCTTC.

This clonotype was counted at least ten times. Being one base from a much bigger clone, this may be a read error. Lacking the conserved final phenylalanine or tryptophan, this CDR3 likely reflects a read error. This chain joins TRBV7-2 and TRBJ2-5; 9 nucleotides match TRBD2. CDR3 length: 14 amino acids. Germline loops: CDR1 SGHTA, CDR2 FQGNSA. V trimming: 5 bases; J trimming: 3 bases; junction bases outside the gene matches: 4. The DNA for the CDR3 is TGTGCCAGCAGCGCCCTAGCGGGGAAAGAGACCCAGTACCTC. As protein: CASSALAGKETQYL.

Many counts were recorded for this clonotype. CDR3 protein: CASSFQTGGIDYGYTF. CDR3 nucleotides: TGCGCCAGCAGCTTCCAGACAGGGGGCATTGACTATGGCTACACCTTC. The chain carries TRBV5-1 and TRBJ1-2; 10 bases fit TRBD1. After removal of 2 bases from V and 3 bases from J, the junction contained 7 bases not matched to a gene. CDR3 length: 16 amino acids. The V gene's germline CDR1 is SGHRS and CDR2 YFSETQ. Using reference TRBV5-1 and TRBJ1-2 for the parts outside the CDR3, the full variable domain is KAGVTQTPRYLIKTRGQQVTLSCSPISGHRSVSWYQQTPGQGLQFLFEYFSETQRNKGNFPGRFSGRQFSNSRSEMNVSTLELGDSALYLCASSFQTGGIDYGYTFGSGTRLTVV.

The rearrangement joins TRBV6-5 to TRBJ2-3; D uncertain. The CDR3 runs 14 residues. CDR1 MNHEY and CDR2 SVGAGI come from the germline V gene. V shed 2 bases and J shed 0 bases, with 6 bases lying between them. The CDR3 reads CASSYGPSTDTQYF. In DNA, the CDR3 is TGTGCCAGCAGTTACGGGCCGAGCACAGATACGCAGTATTTT.

This clonotype was found a few times. The V call is TRBV27, the J call TRBJ1-4; D may be TRBD1 (6 bases). Germline V lookup: CDR1 MNHEY, CDR2 SMNVEV (reference sequence). The CDR3 loop spans 18 amino acids. Trimming pared 3 bases from V and 1 base from J, leaving 18 bases between. This chain's CDR3 is CASSFDRTVQKTNEKLFF. Written as DNA, the CDR3 is TGTGCCAGCAGTTTTGACAGGACCGTCCAGAAAACTAATGAAAAACTGTTTTTT.

This clonotype has a count of ten or more. The gene calls are TRBV5-1 and TRBJ2-7; possible D gene TRBD1, 6 bases. Deletions cut 4 bases from V and 7 bases from J, with 12 bases between. Per germline, CDR1 SGHRS and CDR2 YFSETQ. The CDR3 sequence is 12 residues long. Written as DNA, the CDR3 is TGCGCCAGCAGCGCCACAGGGCGGGAGCAGTACTTC. This translates into CASSATGREQYF.

This clonotype was recorded at least ten times. V is TRBV6-5 and J is TRBJ2-2; D uncertain. The CDR3 spans 13 residues. Per the germline V gene, CDR1 is MNHEY and CDR2 is SVGAGI. Trimming took 8 bases from V and 6 from J, leaving 13 bases between them. The DNA of the CDR3 is TGTGCCAGCGGTCAAGGGCAGGCCGGGGAGCTGTTTTTT. Encoded protein: CASGQGQAGELFF.

At least ten counts were recorded for this clonotype. The CDR3 region is CASSPQRQLNYGYTF. DNA of the CDR3: TGTGCCAGCAGCCCCCAGCGCCAGCTTAACTATGGCTACACCTTC. The J gene is TRBJ1-2, the V gene TRBV27; D gene uncertain. The germline CDR1 and CDR2 sequences are MNHEY and SMNVEV (reference sequence). This CDR3 is 15 amino acids long. V lost 6 bases and J lost 1, with 15 bases in between.

The V call is TRBV20-1, the J call TRBJ2-4, with a possible D match to TRBD2 (6 bases). This CDR3 is 15 amino acids long. Between the trimmed V and J ends, which lost 4 bases and 9 bases, there was a span of 22 bases. CDR1 DFQATT and CDR2 SNEGSKA come from the germline V gene (reference sequence). The CDR3 DNA follows: TGCAGTGCTACTACCTTTAGCACCGGGGAGGCCATTCAGTACTTC. The encoded protein is CSATTFSTGEAIQYF.

In this sample, this clonotype turned up many times. The chain links TRBV12-3 or TRBV12-4 to TRBJ2-7, with 7 bases fitting TRBD1. This CDR3 is 13 amino acids long. Trimming cost V 5 bases and J 1 base; bases outside gene matches: 2. Written as DNA, the CDR3 is TGTGCCAGCAGTCCGGGACAGTCCTACGAGCAGTACTTC. Translating gives CASSPGQSYEQYF.

Many counts were recorded for this clonotype. The genes are TRBV6-4 and TRBJ2-4, with TRBD1 matching over 7 bases. Germline lookup yields CDR1 MRHNA and CDR2 SNTAGT. The ends lost 2 bases at V and 2 bases at J; junction bases unmatched: 6. CDR3 length: 16 residues. CDR3 nucleotide sequence: TGTGCCAGCAGTGACGTTGACAGGGTCCCCAAAAACATTCAGTACTTC. It specifies CASSDVDRVPKNIQYF.